These 4 T cell receptor beta chains share one sample of origin, sequenced in a study of T cell changes during pregnancy in multiple sclerosis. Profiling relied on immunoSEQ multiplex PCR, and the TCRdb table lists in-frame clones only, not all of them. In the table there are around 60,000 clones, roughly 93% of which are singletons. The specimen was CD4+ T cells from peripheral blood mononuclear cells, collected before pregnancy. These receptors were collected from a female donor with multiple sclerosis, enrolled in a pregnancy study.

V is TRBV7-2 and J is TRBJ2-7; D gene ambiguous. V dropped 5 bases and J dropped 4 bases, with 6 bases sitting between them. The germline gives CDR1 SGHTA, CDR2 FQGNSA. The CDR3 extends over 11 amino acids. The CDR3 loop reads CASSPLYEQYF. In nucleotides, the CDR3 is TGTGCCAGCAGCCCTCTTTACGAGCAGTACTTC. The full variable domain, rest sourced from reference TRBV7-2 and TRBJ2-7, is GAGVSQSPSNKVTEKGKDVELRCDPISGHTALYWYRQSLGQGLEFLIYFQGNSAPDKSGLPSDRFSAERTGGSVSTLTIQRTQQEDSAVYLCASSPLYEQYFGPGTRLTVT.

The chain employs TRBV18 and TRBJ1-6; 8 positions match TRBD1. V dropped 6 bases and J dropped 16; count of bases not matched to a gene: 14. From germline, CDR1 is KGHSH and CDR2 LQKENI. The CDR3 runs to 14 residues. The CDR3 loop is CASSSGTGSERLHF. The CDR3 DNA is TGTGCCAGCTCTTCCGGGACAGGTAGCGAACGACTCCACTTT.

The rearrangement joins TRBV6-5 to TRBJ2-5; D unresolved. The V end lost 3 bases, the J end lost 0 bases, and 8 bases lay between the germline ends. In germline, CDR1 is MNHEY, CDR2 SVGAGI. CDR3 length equals 14 residues. For the CDR3, the DNA is TGTGCCAGCAGTTATTCCAGGTACCAAGAGACCCAGTACTTC. It translates to CASSYSRYQETQYF.

This chain joins TRBV15 and TRBJ2-1; 7 positions agree with TRBD2. The CDR3 runs 15 residues. Germline trimming cut 1 base from V and 2 bases from J; bases unmatched to any gene: 2. Germline V CDR1 and CDR2: LNHNV, YYDKDF (reference sequence). CDR3 loop: CATSRGGTTYNEQFF. CDR3 DNA sequence: TGTGCCACCAGCAGAGGCGGGACTACCTACAATGAGCAGTTCTTC.